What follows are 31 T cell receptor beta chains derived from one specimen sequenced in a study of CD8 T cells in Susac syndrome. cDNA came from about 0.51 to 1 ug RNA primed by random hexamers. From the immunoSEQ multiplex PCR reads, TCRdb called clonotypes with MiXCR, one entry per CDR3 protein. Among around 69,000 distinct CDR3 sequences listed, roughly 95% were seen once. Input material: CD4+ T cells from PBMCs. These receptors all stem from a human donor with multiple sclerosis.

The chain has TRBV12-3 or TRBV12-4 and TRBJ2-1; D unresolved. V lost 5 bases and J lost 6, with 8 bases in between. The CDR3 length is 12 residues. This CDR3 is CASSRGTNEQFF. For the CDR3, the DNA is TGTGCCAGCAGTCGTGGCACCAATGAGCAGTTCTTC.

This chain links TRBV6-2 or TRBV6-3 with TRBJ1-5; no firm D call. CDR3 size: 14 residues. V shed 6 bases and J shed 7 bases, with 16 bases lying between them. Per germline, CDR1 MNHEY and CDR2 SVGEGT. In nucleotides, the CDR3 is TGTGCCAGCAGGTTAGGGATCCAGGCGCAGCCCCAGCATTTT. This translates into CASRLGIQAQPQHF.

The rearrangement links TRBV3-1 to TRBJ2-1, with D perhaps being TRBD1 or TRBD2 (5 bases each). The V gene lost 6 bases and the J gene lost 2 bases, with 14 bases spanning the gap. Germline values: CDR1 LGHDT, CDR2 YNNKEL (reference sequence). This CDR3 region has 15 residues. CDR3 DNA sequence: TGTGCCAGCAGACCCGGGGCAGGGACCTACAATGAGCAGTTCTTC. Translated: CASRPGAGTYNEQFF.

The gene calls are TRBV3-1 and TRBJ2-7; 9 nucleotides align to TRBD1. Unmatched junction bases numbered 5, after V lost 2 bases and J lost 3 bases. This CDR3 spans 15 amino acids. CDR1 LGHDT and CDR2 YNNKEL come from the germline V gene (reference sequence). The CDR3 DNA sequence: TGTGCCAGCAGCCAACCGGGACAGGGAATCTACGAGCAGTACTTC. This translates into CASSQPGQGIYEQYF.

The CDR3 bases are TGTGCCAGCAGACCCGGGACAGCGAACACCGGGGAGCTGTTTTTT. Its protein product is CASRPGTANTGELFF. The rearrangement links TRBV28 to TRBJ2-2; 7 nucleotides match TRBD1. The CDR3 has 15 amino acids. The V segment lost 6 bases and the J segment 0 bases; nucleotides outside the gene matches: 4. The germline V gene encodes CDR1 MDHEN and CDR2 SYDVKM.

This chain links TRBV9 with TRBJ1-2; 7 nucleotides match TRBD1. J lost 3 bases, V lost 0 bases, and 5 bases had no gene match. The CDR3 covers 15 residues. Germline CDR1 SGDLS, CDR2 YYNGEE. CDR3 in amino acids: CASSVGVGGHYGYTF. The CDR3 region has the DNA TGTGCCAGCAGCGTAGGGGTAGGGGGCCACTATGGCTACACCTTC. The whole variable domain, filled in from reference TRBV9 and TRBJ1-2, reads DSGVTQTPKHLITATGQRVTLRCSPRSGDLSVYWYQQSLDQGLQFLIQYYNGEERAKGNILERFSAQQFPDLHSELNLSSLELGDSALYFCASSVGVGGHYGYTFGSGTRLTVV.

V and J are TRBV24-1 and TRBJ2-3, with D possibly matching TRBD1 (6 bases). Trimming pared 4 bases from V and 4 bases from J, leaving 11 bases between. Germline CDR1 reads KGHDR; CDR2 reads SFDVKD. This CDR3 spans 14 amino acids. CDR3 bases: TGTGCCACCAGTGACCCTACAGGGTCAGATACGCAGTATTTT. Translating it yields CATSDPTGSDTQYF.

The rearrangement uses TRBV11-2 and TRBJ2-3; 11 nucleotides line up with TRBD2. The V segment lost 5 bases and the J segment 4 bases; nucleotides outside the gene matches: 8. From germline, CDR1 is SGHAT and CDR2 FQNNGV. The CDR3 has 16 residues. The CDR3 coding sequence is TGTGCCAGCAGCGGACCTAGCGGGGGGCTGCCAGATACGCAGTATTTT. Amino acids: CASSGPSGGLPDTQYF.

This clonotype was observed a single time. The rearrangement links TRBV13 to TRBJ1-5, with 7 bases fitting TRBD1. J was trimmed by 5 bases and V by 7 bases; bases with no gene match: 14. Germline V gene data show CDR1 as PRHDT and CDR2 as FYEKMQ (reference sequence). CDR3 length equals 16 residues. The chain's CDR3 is CASILGPGGGDQPQHF. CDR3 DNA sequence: TGTGCCAGCATACTTGGCCCCGGAGGGGGCGATCAGCCCCAGCATTTT.

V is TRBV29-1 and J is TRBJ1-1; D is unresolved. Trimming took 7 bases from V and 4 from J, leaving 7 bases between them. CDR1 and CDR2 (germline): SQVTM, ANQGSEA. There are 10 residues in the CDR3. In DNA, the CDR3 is TGCAGCGCGCTAGGCACTGAAGCTTTCTTT. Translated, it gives CSALGTEAFF.

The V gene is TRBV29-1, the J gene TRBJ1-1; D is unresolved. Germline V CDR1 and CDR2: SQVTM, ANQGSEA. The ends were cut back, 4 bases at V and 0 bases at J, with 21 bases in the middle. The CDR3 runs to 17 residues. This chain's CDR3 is CSVAMKGSSPLNTEAFF. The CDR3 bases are TGCAGCGTTGCGATGAAGGGCAGCAGCCCTTTGAACACTGAAGCTTTCTTT.

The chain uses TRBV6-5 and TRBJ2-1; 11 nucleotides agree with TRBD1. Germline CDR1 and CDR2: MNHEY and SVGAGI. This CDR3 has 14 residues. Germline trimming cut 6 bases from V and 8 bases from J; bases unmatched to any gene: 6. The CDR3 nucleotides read TGTGCCAGCAGCCTGAGGGACAGGGGGTATGAGCAGTTCTTC. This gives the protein CASSLRDRGYEQFF.

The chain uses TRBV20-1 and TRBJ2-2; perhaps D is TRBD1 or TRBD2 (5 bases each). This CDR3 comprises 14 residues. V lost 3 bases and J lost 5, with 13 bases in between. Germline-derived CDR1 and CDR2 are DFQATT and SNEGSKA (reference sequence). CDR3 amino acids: CSASVARETGELFF. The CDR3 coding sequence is TGCAGTGCTAGCGTGGCCAGGGAGACCGGGGAGCTGTTTTTT.

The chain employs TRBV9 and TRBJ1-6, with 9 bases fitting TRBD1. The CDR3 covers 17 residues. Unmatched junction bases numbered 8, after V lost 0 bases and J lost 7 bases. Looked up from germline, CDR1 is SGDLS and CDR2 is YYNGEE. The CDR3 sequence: CASSVGGQGASNSPLHF. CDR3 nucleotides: TGTGCCAGCAGCGTAGGGGGACAGGGAGCCTCAAATTCACCCCTCCACTTT.

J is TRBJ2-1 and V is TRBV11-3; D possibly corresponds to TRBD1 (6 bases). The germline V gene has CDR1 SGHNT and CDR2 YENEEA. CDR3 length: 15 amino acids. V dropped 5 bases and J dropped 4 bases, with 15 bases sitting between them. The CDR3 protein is CASSLPRGWYNEQFF. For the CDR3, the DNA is TGTGCCAGCAGCCTTCCCAGGGGTTGGTACAATGAGCAGTTCTTC.

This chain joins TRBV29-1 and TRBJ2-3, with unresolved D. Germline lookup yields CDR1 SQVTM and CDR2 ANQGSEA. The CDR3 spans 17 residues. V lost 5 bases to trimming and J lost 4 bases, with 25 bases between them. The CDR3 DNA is TGCAGCGTTTCCGAGTCGGGTCTAACATCGATACCAGATACGCAGTATTTT. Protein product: CSVSESGLTSIPDTQYF.

The DNA for the CDR3 is TGCAGTAGGGGGCCGAAGTGGAACACTGAAGCTTTCTTT. Translation gives CSRGPKWNTEAFF. V and J are TRBV20-1 and TRBJ1-1, with 7 bases aligning to TRBD1. After removal of 8 bases from V and 1 base from J, the junction contained 7 bases not matched to a gene. This CDR3 spans 13 amino acids. Germline V gene lookup returns CDR1 DFQATT and CDR2 SNEGSKA (reference sequence).

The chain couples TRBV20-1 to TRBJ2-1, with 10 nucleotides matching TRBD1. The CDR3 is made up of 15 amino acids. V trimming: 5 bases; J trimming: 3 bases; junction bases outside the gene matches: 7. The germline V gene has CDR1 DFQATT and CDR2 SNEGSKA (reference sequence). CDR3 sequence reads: CSAAPTGGVYNEQFF. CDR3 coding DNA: TGCAGTGCTGCCCCGACAGGGGGCGTCTACAATGAGCAGTTCTTC.

For the CDR3, the DNA is TGTGCCAGCAGCTTAGAAGGACAGCACCAAGAGACCCAGTACTTC. Its protein is CASSLEGQHQETQYF. This chain joins TRBV11-2 and TRBJ2-5, with TRBD1 as a possible D gene (6 bases). With 0 bases removed from V and 0 bases from J, the gap between germline ends came to 8 bases. The CDR3 contains 15 residues. Germline V gives CDR1 SGHAT, CDR2 FQNNGV.

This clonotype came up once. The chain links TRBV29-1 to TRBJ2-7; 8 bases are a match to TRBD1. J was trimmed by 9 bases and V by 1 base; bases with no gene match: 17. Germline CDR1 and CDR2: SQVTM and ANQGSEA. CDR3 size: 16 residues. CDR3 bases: TGCAGCGTTGAAGCCAACGGACAGGGAGGATTCGGTGTGCAGTACTTC. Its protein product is CSVEANGQGGFGVQYF.

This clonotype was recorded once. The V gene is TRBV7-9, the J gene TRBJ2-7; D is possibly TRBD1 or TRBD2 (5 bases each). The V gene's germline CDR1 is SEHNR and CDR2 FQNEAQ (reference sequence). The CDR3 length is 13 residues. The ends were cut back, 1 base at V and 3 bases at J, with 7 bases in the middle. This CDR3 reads CASSLVGDYEQYF. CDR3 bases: TGTGCCAGCAGCTTAGTGGGGGACTACGAGCAGTACTTC.

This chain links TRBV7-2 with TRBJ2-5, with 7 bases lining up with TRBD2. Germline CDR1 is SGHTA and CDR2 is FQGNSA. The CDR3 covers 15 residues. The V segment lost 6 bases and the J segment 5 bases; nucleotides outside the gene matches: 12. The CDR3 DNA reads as TGTGCCAGCAGTCTGGTTGGGGCGGGAGTCGAGACCCAGTACTTC. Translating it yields CASSLVGAGVETQYF.

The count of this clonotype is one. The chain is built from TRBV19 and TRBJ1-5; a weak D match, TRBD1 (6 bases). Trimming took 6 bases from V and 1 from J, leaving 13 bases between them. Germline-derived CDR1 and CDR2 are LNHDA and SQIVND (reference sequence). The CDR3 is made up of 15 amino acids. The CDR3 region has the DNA TGTGCCAGTAGCCAGGGGAGGCGCAGCAATCAGCCCCAGCATTTT. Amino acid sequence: CASSQGRRSNQPQHF.

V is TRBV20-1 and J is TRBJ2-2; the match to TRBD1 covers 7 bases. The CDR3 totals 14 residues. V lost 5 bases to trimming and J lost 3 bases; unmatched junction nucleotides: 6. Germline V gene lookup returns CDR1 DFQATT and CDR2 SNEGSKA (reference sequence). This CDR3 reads CSASQGLHTGELFF. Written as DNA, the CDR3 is TGCAGTGCTTCACAGGGGTTGCACACCGGGGAGCTGTTTTTT.

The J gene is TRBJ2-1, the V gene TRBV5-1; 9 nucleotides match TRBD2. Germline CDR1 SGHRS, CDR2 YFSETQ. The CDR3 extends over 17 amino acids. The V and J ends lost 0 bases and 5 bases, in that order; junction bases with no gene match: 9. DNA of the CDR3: TGCGCCAGCAGCTTGGCCCCCCGGGCGGGGGGGCACAATGAGCAGTTCTTC. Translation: CASSLAPRAGGHNEQFF.

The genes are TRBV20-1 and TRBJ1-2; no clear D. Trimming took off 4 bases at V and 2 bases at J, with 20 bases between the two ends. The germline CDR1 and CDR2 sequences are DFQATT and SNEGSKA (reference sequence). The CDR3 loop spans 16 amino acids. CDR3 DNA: TGCAGTGCTAAGTTACCAGGAGTCGGGTGGAACTATGGCTACACCTTC. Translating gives CSAKLPGVGWNYGYTF.

CDR3 sequence reads: CASSSSGWGTEAFF. The DNA of the CDR3 is TGTGCCAGCAGCTCGTCTGGCTGGGGCACTGAAGCTTTCTTT. This chain joins TRBV7-8 and TRBJ1-1; no reliable D call. The CDR3 contains 14 residues. Trimming cost V 4 bases and J 4 bases, with 13 bases left between them. The V gene's germline CDR1 is SGHVS and CDR2 FQNEAQ.

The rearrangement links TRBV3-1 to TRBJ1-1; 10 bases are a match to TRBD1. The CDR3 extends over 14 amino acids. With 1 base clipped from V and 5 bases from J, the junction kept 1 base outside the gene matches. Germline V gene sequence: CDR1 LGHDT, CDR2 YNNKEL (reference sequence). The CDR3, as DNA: TGTGCCAGCAGCCAAGTGGACAGGGGGACTGAAGCTTTCTTT. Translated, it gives CASSQVDRGTEAFF.

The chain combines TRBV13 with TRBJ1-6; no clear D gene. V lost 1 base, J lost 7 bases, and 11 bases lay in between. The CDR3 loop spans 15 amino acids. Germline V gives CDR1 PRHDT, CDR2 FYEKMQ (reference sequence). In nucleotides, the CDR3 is TGTGCCAGCAGCTTAGAGGGAACGGGGAATTCACCCCTCCACTTT. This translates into CASSLEGTGNSPLHF.

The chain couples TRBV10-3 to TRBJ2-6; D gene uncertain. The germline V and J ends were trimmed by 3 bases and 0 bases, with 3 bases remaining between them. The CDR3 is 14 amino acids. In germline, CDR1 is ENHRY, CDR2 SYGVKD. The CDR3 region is CAISDISGANVLTF. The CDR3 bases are TGTGCCATCAGTGACATCTCTGGGGCCAACGTCCTGACTTTC.

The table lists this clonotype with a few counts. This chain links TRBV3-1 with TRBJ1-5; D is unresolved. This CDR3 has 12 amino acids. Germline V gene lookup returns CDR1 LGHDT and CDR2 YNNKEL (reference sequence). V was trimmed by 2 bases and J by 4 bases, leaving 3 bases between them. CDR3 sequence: CASSQLNQPQHF. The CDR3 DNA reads TGTGCCAGCAGCCAACTAAATCAGCCCCAGCATTTT.